This T cell receptor beta chain was recovered during a study of blood T cells in healthy people across ages. V was pared by 3 bases and J by 11 bases, with 6 bases of the junction left unmatched. Germline CDR1 reads LGHDT; CDR2 reads YNNKEL (reference sequence). The length of the CDR3 is 12 residues. Then a second PCR, running roughly 7 to 11 cycles, was carried out with a sample-barcoded 5' primer and a J-beta primer mix. One entry per CDR3 protein, called by TCRdb with MiXCR from the 5' RACE reads. Of fewer than 1,000,000 distinct CDR3 sequences listed, under 45% are singletons. This sequence joins TRBV3-1 and TRBJ2-5, with 7 positions matching TRBD2. Sequenced input: blood. This clonotype was sampled from a man between 60 and 75 years old in good health. The CDR3 coding sequence is TGTGCCAGCAGCCATGGACTAGACGTGCAGTACTTC. It codes for CASSHGLDVQYF.